The subject of this entry is one T cell receptor beta chain. Its specificity is not known. The junction and the germline gene differ at one end; a read error may be behind it. From germline, CDR1 is SGDLS and CDR2 YYNGEE. The length of the CDR3 is 17 residues. The record originates from a study of blood T cells in healthy people across ages. Regarding the study as a whole: Without sorted subsets, naive and antigen-experienced compartments could not be conclusively compared. Strong correlation existed between TCR beta diversity and naive T cell percentage.

It was with a sample-barcoded 5' primer and a J-beta primer mix that a second PCR of roughly 7 to 12 cycles was run. Every single cDNA molecule received a tag from a template-switch adaptor with 12 random nucleotides. TCRdb recomputed calls from the 5' RACE reads with MiXCR, one row per CDR3 protein. The sample has 850,000 to 1,300,000 distinct CDR3 sequences, more than 35% seen once. The sample comprised blood. The rearrangement uses TRBV9 and TRBJ2-1, with D uncertain. The origin of this receptor is a woman aged 55-70 years in good health. CDR3 amino acids: CAGSVGVGTYLSNEQFF. CDR3 nucleotides: TGTGCCGGCAGCGTTGGTGTCGGCACCTATCTGAGCAATGAGCAGTTCTTC. The entire variable domain, with the rest obtained from reference TRBV9 and TRBJ2-1, is as follows: DSGVTQTPKHLITATGQRVTLRCSPRSGDLSVYWYQQSLDQGLQFLIQYYNGEERAKGNILERFSAQQFPDLHSELNLSSLELGDSALYFCAGSVGVGTYLSNEQFFGPGTRLTVL.